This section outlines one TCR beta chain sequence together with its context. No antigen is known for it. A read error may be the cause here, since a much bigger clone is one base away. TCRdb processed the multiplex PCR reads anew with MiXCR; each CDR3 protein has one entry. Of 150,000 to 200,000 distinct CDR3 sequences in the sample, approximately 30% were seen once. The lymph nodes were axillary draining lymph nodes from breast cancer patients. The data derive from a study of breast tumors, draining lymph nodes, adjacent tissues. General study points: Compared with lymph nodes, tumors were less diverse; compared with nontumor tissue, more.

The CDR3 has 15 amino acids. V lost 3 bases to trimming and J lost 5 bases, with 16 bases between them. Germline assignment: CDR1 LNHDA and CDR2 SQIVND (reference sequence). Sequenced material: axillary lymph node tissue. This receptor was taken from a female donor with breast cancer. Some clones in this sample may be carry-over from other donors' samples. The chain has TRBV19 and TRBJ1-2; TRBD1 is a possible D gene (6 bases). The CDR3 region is CASSIGPGAEYGYTF. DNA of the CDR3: TGTGCCAGTAGTATTGGTCCGGGGGCCGAGTATGGCTACACCTTC.